The present entry profiles one TCR beta chain with its context. Its antigen is not identified. The data originate from a study of shared clonotypes between healthy human individuals. Study summary: Three plates each covered CD4 naive and memory; CD8 naive two, CD8 memory one.

Assay used: immunoSEQ multiplex PCR; TCRdb lists only in-frame clones, some missing. This table has under 2,500,000 clones, 90% to 96% appearing once. Study results and caveats: Of the naive CD4 clonotypes, about 5% were shared across several donors.

This receptor was taken from a young man in good health. The material sequenced was naive CD4+ T cells sorted from blood. Subset: CD45RA+ positively selected.

The DNA for the CDR3 is TGTGCCAGCAGTTCCACTCGAGGACTGTTCAATTTAGATCAGCCCCAGCATTTT. Protein product: CASSSTRGLFNLDQPQHF. The genes are TRBV27 and TRBJ1-5, with D unclear. This CDR3 is built from 18 residues. CDR1 MNHEY and CDR2 SMNVEV come from the germline V gene (reference sequence). Trimming stripped 4 bases from V and 5 bases from J, with 24 bases between.